The next 22 T cell receptor beta chains were all read from a single sample in a study of blood T cell repertoires in COVID-19. Here immunoSEQ multiplex PCR was the method, and the copy in TCRdb shows in-frame clones only, minus some. Of approximately 290,000 clones listed, around 89% are singletons. Source material: peripheral blood. The receptors derive from a man aged 30-40 years with acute or convalescent COVID-19.

The V gene is TRBV7-9, the J gene TRBJ2-7; 7 bases match TRBD1. This CDR3 spans 18 amino acids. CDR1 is SEHNR and CDR2 is FQNEAQ in the germline V gene (reference sequence). The J segment lost 4 bases and the V segment lost 5 bases, leaving 20 bases of the junction unmatched. CDR3 amino acids: CASSPSLWTVDRIYEQYF. The CDR3 coding sequence is TGTGCCAGCAGCCCTTCTTTATGGACAGTGGACAGGATTTACGAGCAGTACTTC.

This clone was recorded a few times. This chain joins TRBV7-9 and TRBJ2-7, with 8 nucleotides matching TRBD1. Losses at the gene ends were 11 bases for V and 2 bases for J; bases not matched to a gene: 14. This CDR3 is 15 amino acids long. CDR1 and CDR2 from the germline V gene are SEHNR and FQNEAQ (reference sequence). The CDR3 region has the DNA TGTGCCGGTACACCGAACGGACAGGGCCCCTACGAGCAGTACTTC. Its translation: CAGTPNGQGPYEQYF.

V and J are TRBV6-5 and TRBJ1-4; no firm D call. The germline V gene encodes CDR1 MNHEY and CDR2 SVGAGI. Trimming shortened V by 11 bases and J by 8 bases, and 24 bases separated the two germline ends. This CDR3 has 15 residues. The CDR3 spells CASVWARGNWEKLFF. CDR3 bases: TGTGCCTCCGTTTGGGCGCGGGGAAATTGGGAAAAACTGTTTTTT.

The rearrangement joins TRBV6-6 to TRBJ2-6, with TRBD1 identical over 8 bases. Germline values: CDR1 MNHNY, CDR2 SVGAGI (reference sequence). The CDR3 has 16 residues. V lost 7 bases and J lost 3; bases outside the gene matches: 8. CDR3 coding DNA: TGTGCCAGCATGCGACAGGGGATCGGTGGGGCCAACGTCCTGACTTTC. Protein sequence: CASMRQGIGGANVLTF.

This chain links TRBV5-4 with TRBJ2-1; TRBD2 agrees at 7 bases. Germline V CDR1 and CDR2: SGHNT, YYREEE (reference sequence). Trimming removed 0 bases from V and 8 bases from J; junction bases left unmatched: 2. The CDR3 totals 13 residues. Here the CDR3 reads CASSLASGDEQFF. CDR3 DNA: TGTGCCAGCAGCTTGGCTAGCGGCGATGAGCAGTTCTTC.

V gene TRBV6-5 combines with J gene TRBJ2-2, with 8 bases aligning to TRBD1. The J segment lost 3 bases and the V segment lost 8 bases, leaving 5 bases of the junction unmatched. Germline CDR1 is MNHEY and CDR2 is SVGAGI. The CDR3 is 14 residues long. The CDR3 DNA is TGTGCCAGCTCTAGGACAGGGTACACCGGGGAGCTGTTTTTT. Its protein product is CASSRTGYTGELFF.

V is TRBV5-4 and J is TRBJ2-1, with D maybe TRBD2 (6 bases). V was cut by 0 bases and J by 1 base, with 11 bases left in between. CDR1 SGHNT and CDR2 YYREEE come from the germline V gene (reference sequence). This CDR3 has 16 residues. This CDR3 is CASSLGGAHSYNEQFF. The CDR3 nucleotides read TGTGCCAGCAGCTTGGGCGGGGCCCATTCCTACAATGAGCAGTTCTTC. Full variable domain (missing parts from reference TRBV5-4 and TRBJ2-1): ETGVTQSPTHLIKTRGQQVTLRCSSQSGHNTVSWYQQALGQGPQFIFQYYREEENGRGNFPPRFSGLQFPNYSSELNVNALELDDSALYLCASSLGGAHSYNEQFFGPGTRLTVL.

V usage is TRBV6-2 or TRBV6-3 and J usage is TRBJ2-7; TRBD1 matches at 11 bases. The germline V gene encodes CDR1 MNHEY and CDR2 SVGEGT. V lost 0 bases and J lost 4; bases outside the gene matches: 14. This CDR3 region has 19 residues. The CDR3 protein is CASSYSGQGAPGGLYEQYF. The CDR3 nucleotides are TGTGCCAGCAGTTACTCTGGACAGGGGGCGCCGGGGGGACTGTACGAGCAGTACTTC.

The genes are TRBV3-1 (or the pseudogene TRBV3-2) and TRBJ1-2; 8 nucleotides agree with TRBD1. Unmatched junction bases numbered 10, after V lost 2 bases and J lost 8 bases. The germline V gene has CDR1 LGHDT and CDR2 YNNKEL (reference sequence). This CDR3 has 15 amino acids. The CDR3 region is CASSQLTGGGRGYTF. CDR3 in DNA: TGTGCCAGCAGCCAACTCACAGGGGGGGGGCGAGGCTACACCTTC.

The sample holds one count of this clone. V is TRBV5-1 and J is TRBJ1-2, with D unresolved. This CDR3 comprises 12 residues. V dropped 4 bases and J dropped 4 bases, with 8 bases sitting between them. Germline CDR1 SGHRS, CDR2 YFSETQ. The DNA of the CDR3 is TGCGCCAGCAGCGGAGATTTCTATGGCTACACCTTC. This gives the protein CASSGDFYGYTF.

The chain is built from TRBV30 and TRBJ2-7; D possibly corresponds to TRBD2 (7 bases). The CDR3 totals 14 residues. Trimming cost V 2 bases and J 7 bases, with 18 bases left between them. The germline V gene has CDR1 GTSNPN and CDR2 SVGIG (reference sequence). For the CDR3, the DNA is TGTGCCTGGAGTAAGGGGGGAGGGTCTTTTGAGCAGTACTTC. This encodes CAWSKGGGSFEQYF.

The J gene is TRBJ1-3, the V gene TRBV5-4; TRBD1 might be the D (6 bases). CDR1 is SGHNT and CDR2 is YYREEE in the germline V gene (reference sequence). The CDR3 totals 17 residues. Trimming took 4 bases from V and 8 from J, leaving 25 bases between them. For the CDR3, the DNA is TGTGCCAGCAGCACCGGGACGGCCGGAACAGAGGGGGACACCATATATTTT. Residues: CASSTGTAGTEGDTIYF. Full variable domain (rest looked up from reference TRBV5-4 and TRBJ1-3): ETGVTQSPTHLIKTRGQQVTLRCSSQSGHNTVSWYQQALGQGPQFIFQYYREEENGRGNFPPRFSGLQFPNYSSELNVNALELDDSALYLCASSTGTAGTEGDTIYFGEGSWLTVV.

The rearrangement links TRBV5-1 to TRBJ1-4, with a tentative D call TRBD1 (6 bases). Trimming pared 0 bases from V and 5 bases from J, leaving 11 bases between. The CDR3 extends over 15 amino acids. Germline CDR1 and CDR2: SGHRS and YFSETQ. The CDR3 DNA sequence: TGCGCCAGCAGCTTGGGGACAGACTTCAATGAAAAACTGTTTTTT. Residues: CASSLGTDFNEKLFF.

The gene calls are TRBV7-9 and TRBJ1-2; D call uncertain. V was cut by 1 base and J by 8 bases, with 11 bases left in between. The germline V gene encodes CDR1 SEHNR and CDR2 FQNEAQ (reference sequence). The CDR3 is 13 amino acids. CDR3 in amino acids: CASSLGFLGGYTF. CDR3 nucleotide sequence: TGTGCCAGCAGCTTAGGGTTTTTGGGCGGCTACACCTTC.

The table lists this clone with a count of one. The J gene is TRBJ1-1, the V gene TRBV7-9; tentative D call: TRBD1 (5 bases). Germline V gives CDR1 SEHNR, CDR2 FQNEAQ (reference sequence). Trimming left V 1 base short and J 1 base short, with 10 bases between. The CDR3 sequence is 15 residues long. The CDR3 DNA sequence: TGTGCCAGCAGCTTAGTTGGACATCGGAACACTGAAGCTTTCTTT. Translating it yields CASSLVGHRNTEAFF. Full variable domain (outside the CDR3, taken from reference TRBV7-9 and TRBJ1-1): DTGVSQNPRHKITKRGQNVTFRCDPISEHNRLYWYRQTLGQGPEFLTYFQNEAQLEKSRLLSDRFSAERPKGSFSTLEIQRTEQGDSAMYLCASSLVGHRNTEAFFGQGTRLTVV.

The chain uses TRBV28 and TRBJ1-5; D uncertain. Germline lookup yields CDR1 MDHEN and CDR2 SYDVKM. The CDR3 totals 12 residues. Trimming left V 8 bases short and J 6 bases short, with 11 bases between. In nucleotides, the CDR3 is TGTGCCAGCGTCGGTTACGTTCAGCCCCAGCATTTT. It codes for CASVGYVQPQHF.

This clone was observed a single time. The rearrangement uses TRBV5-4 and TRBJ2-3; tentatively, D is TRBD1 (7 bases). The CDR3 covers 17 residues. Trimming left V 3 bases short and J 0 bases short, with 17 bases between. CDR1 SGHNT and CDR2 YYREEE come from the germline V gene (reference sequence). The CDR3 coding sequence is TGTGCCAGCAGCTGGCGGACGACAGGGAGGAGCACAGATACGCAGTATTTT. This encodes CASSWRTTGRSTDTQYF. Drawing the rest from reference TRBV5-4 and TRBJ2-3, the complete variable domain is ETGVTQSPTHLIKTRGQQVTLRCSSQSGHNTVSWYQQALGQGPQFIFQYYREEENGRGNFPPRFSGLQFPNYSSELNVNALELDDSALYLCASSWRTTGRSTDTQYFGPGTRLTVL.

V usage is TRBV11-2 and J usage is TRBJ2-7; 9 bases agree with TRBD2. Germline V gene data show CDR1 as SGHAT and CDR2 as FQNNGV. CDR3 length equals 15 residues. Unmatched junction bases numbered 13, after V lost 6 bases and J lost 7 bases. For the CDR3, the DNA is TGTGCCAGCAGTCCGTTTAGCGGGAGATTAAGTGAGCAGTACTTC. It specifies CASSPFSGRLSEQYF.

The chain has TRBV4-1 and TRBJ1-5; TRBD1 might be the D (5 bases). Germline CDR1 is MGHRA and CDR2 is YSYEKL. Trimming took off 1 base at V and 7 bases at J, with 17 bases between the two ends. The CDR3 is 16 residues long. In nucleotides, the CDR3 is TGCGCCAGCAGCCAAGTATTCGTCAGGGTCGGACAGCCCCAGCATTTT. Its protein is CASSQVFVRVGQPQHF.

The chain recombines TRBV7-3 with TRBJ1-6; 9 bases line up with TRBD1. V lost 5 bases and J lost 9; bases outside the gene matches: 5. From germline, CDR1 is SGHTA and CDR2 FQGTGA. The CDR3 contains 14 residues. The CDR3 nucleotides read TGTGCCAGCAGCCTGGCGGACAGGGGTTCACCCCTCCACTTT. Its translation: CASSLADRGSPLHF.

The chain combines TRBV19 with TRBJ2-1; the match to TRBD2 covers 10 bases. This CDR3 spans 20 amino acids. Losses at the gene ends were 1 base for V and 0 bases for J; bases not matched to a gene: 12. CDR1 is LNHDA and CDR2 is SQIVND in the germline V gene (reference sequence). The CDR3 DNA sequence: TGTGCCAGTAGTATAGTTCTAGCGGGGGTAGCGGGGAGCTCCTACAATGAGCAGTTCTTC. Its protein is CASSIVLAGVAGSSYNEQFF.

The gene calls are TRBV11-3 and TRBJ2-1; unclear D gene. Trimming left V 4 bases short and J 6 bases short, with 4 bases between. Germline V gene lookup returns CDR1 SGHNT and CDR2 YENEEA. The CDR3 spans 11 residues. CDR3 bases: TGTGCCAGCAGCTCTTCCAATGAGCAGTTCTTC. Translating it yields CASSSSNEQFF. The full variable domain, in which reference TRBV11-3 and TRBJ2-1 provide the parts outside the CDR3, is EAGVVQSPRYKIIEKKQPVAFWCNPISGHNTLYWYLQNLGQGPELLIRYENEEAVDDSQLPKDRFSAERLKGVDSTLKIQPAELGDSAVYLCASSSSNEQFFGPGTRLTVL.